Following are 20 T cell receptor beta chains from one sample sequenced in a study of cytomegalovirus exposure and HLA in healthy donors (dated by TCRdb to the late 2010s). The library relied on the immunoSEQ multiplex PCR assay. A mixture of 60 forward primers for TCR Vbeta segments and 13 reverse primers for TCR Jbeta segments was used in the multiplex PCR. TCRdb retrieved this table from immuneACCESS and kept in-frame rearrangements only. Not all clones are present; in checked studies, unresolved V genes account for under half, and no reason is known for the remainder. This sample has approximately 160,000 clones in its table, and approximately 81% of those were observed once. The top ten clones comprise approximately 1.6% of the sample. Sequencing input: PBMCs. Source of these receptors: a male donor in good health and CMV-seronegative.

The chain is built from TRBV12-5 and TRBJ1-4, with TRBD1 matching 12 bases. There are 14 residues in the CDR3. With V trimmed by 5 bases and J by 8 bases, 3 bases remained unmatched. Germline CDR1 reads LGHNT; CDR2 reads FRNRAP. The CDR3 loop is CASGAGTGGEKLFF. DNA of the CDR3: TGTGCTAGTGGTGCCGGGACAGGGGGCGAAAAACTGTTTTTT.

In its sample, this clone was seen once. The CDR3 here is CASSTGTVSTDTQYF. The CDR3 DNA follows: TGTGCCAGCAGTACGGGGACAGTTAGCACAGATACGCAGTATTTT. The chain combines TRBV27 with TRBJ2-3; 7 bases map to TRBD1. The CDR3 loop spans 15 amino acids. After removal of 5 bases from V and 0 bases from J, the junction contained 5 bases not matched to a gene. Looked up from germline, CDR1 is MNHEY and CDR2 is SMNVEV (reference sequence).

V gene TRBV6-1 combines with J gene TRBJ1-3, with D maybe TRBD1 (5 bases). Germline lookup yields CDR1 MNHNS and CDR2 SASEGT. This CDR3 has 15 residues. Trimming stripped 3 bases from V and 2 bases from J, with 11 bases between. CDR3 amino acids: CASSEGGFPGNTIYF. For the CDR3, the DNA is TGTGCCAGCAGTGAGGGGGGATTTCCTGGAAACACCATATATTTT.

This clone showed up just once. V gene TRBV29-1 combines with J gene TRBJ2-5; 12 nucleotides align to TRBD1. The J call is in doubt because the DNA end fits TRBJ2-7 better. CDR1 SQVTM and CDR2 ANQGSEA come from the germline V gene. The CDR3 is 14 residues long. The CDR3 loop is CSVAYGTGGFEQYF. The CDR3 DNA follows: TGCAGCGTTGCATACGGGACAGGGGGCTTCGAGCAGTACTTC.

The chain links TRBV6-5 to TRBJ2-5; a possible D gene is TRBD2 (6 bases). Germline loops: CDR1 MNHEY, CDR2 SVGAGI. With 7 bases removed from V and 4 bases from J, the gap between germline ends came to 19 bases. This CDR3 contains 15 residues. This CDR3 reads CASMLRIRRGETQYF. The DNA for the CDR3 is TGTGCCAGCATGTTAAGAATTAGGAGGGGAGAGACCCAGTACTTC.

The chain links TRBV7-6 to TRBJ1-1, with TRBD1 matching over 9 bases. Germline lookup yields CDR1 SGHVS and CDR2 FNYEAQ. Trimming at V came to 5 bases and at J to 6 bases, leaving 7 bases not matched to a gene. This CDR3 spans 14 amino acids. CDR3 nucleotide sequence: TGTGCCAGCAGCCCAGGGGACAGGGTGGCTGAAGCTTTCTTT. It yields the protein CASSPGDRVAEAFF. The complete variable domain, with remaining parts taken from reference TRBV7-6 and TRBJ1-1, reads GAGVSQSPRYKVTKRGQDVALRCDPISGHVSLYWYRQALGQGPEFLTYFNYEAQQDKSGLPNDRFSAERPEGSISTLTIQRTEQRDSAMYRCASSPGDRVAEAFFGQGTRLTVV.

The CDR3 nucleotides are TGTGCCAGCAGCTTAGGGCAGGGGGTGAATTACGAGCAGTACTTC. This translates into CASSLGQGVNYEQYF. The chain uses TRBV7-9 and TRBJ2-7; 7 nucleotides match TRBD1. J lost 4 bases, V lost 1 base, and 7 bases had no gene match. This CDR3 region has 15 residues. Germline V gives CDR1 SEHNR, CDR2 FQNEAQ (reference sequence).

This chain links TRBV5-4 with TRBJ1-3; no firm D call. The CDR3 contains 16 residues. Trimming removed 0 bases from V and 0 bases from J, with 10 bases in between. Germline V gene lookup returns CDR1 SGHNT and CDR2 YYREEE (reference sequence). In DNA form, the CDR3 reads TGTGCCAGCAGCTTGGTTGGCAGAAACTCTGGAAACACCATATATTTT. It translates to CASSLVGRNSGNTIYF. The full variable domain, completed using reference TRBV5-4 and TRBJ1-3, is ETGVTQSPTHLIKTRGQQVTLRCSSQSGHNTVSWYQQALGQGPQFIFQYYREEENGRGNFPPRFSGLQFPNYSSELNVNALELDDSALYLCASSLVGRNSGNTIYFGEGSWLTVV.

The chain has TRBV6-4 and TRBJ1-2; perhaps TRBD1 as D (6 bases). Trimming shortened V by 0 bases and J by 8 bases, and 16 bases separated the two germline ends. There are 15 residues in the CDR3. In germline, CDR1 is MRHNA, CDR2 SNTAGT. The DNA of the CDR3 is TGTGCCAGCAGTGACTCGATCGCGACAGGCGGCGGCTACACCTTC. Protein sequence: CASSDSIATGGGYTF.

The CDR3 coding sequence is TGTGCCAGCAGCCCCCGGAGACAGGGAAGCTCTGGGGCCAACGTCCTGACTTTC. Its translation is CASSPRRQGSSGANVLTF. The V and J genes are TRBV11-3 and TRBJ2-6, with TRBD1 matching 7 bases. Germline-derived CDR1 and CDR2 are SGHNT and YENEEA. V lost 5 bases and J lost 0; bases outside the gene matches: 10. The CDR3 has 18 residues. Full variable domain (missing parts from reference TRBV11-3 and TRBJ2-6): EAGVVQSPRYKIIEKKQPVAFWCNPISGHNTLYWYLQNLGQGPELLIRYENEEAVDDSQLPKDRFSAERLKGVDSTLKIQPAELGDSAVYLCASSPRRQGSSGANVLTFGAGSRLTVL.

The chain has TRBV29-1 and TRBJ1-5, with D possibly being TRBD1 (5 bases). Per the germline V gene, CDR1 is SQVTM and CDR2 is ANQGSEA. This CDR3 spans 14 amino acids. The V end was cut by 6 bases, the J end by 3 bases, with 15 bases between. The CDR3 loop is CSVSSAGVNQPQHF. CDR3 in DNA: TGCAGCGTCTCGTCGGCGGGGGTCAATCAGCCCCAGCATTTT.

This clone was observed a few times. The gene calls are TRBV6-5 and TRBJ2-2; D may be TRBD1 (6 bases). With 5 bases removed from V and 4 bases from J, the gap between germline ends came to 11 bases. Germline CDR1 MNHEY, CDR2 SVGAGI. CDR3 length: 14 amino acids. CDR3 bases: TGTGCCAGCAGTCGCTCAGGGGTCACCGGGGAGCTGTTTTTT. Its translation is CASSRSGVTGELFF.

This CDR3 is CASSQDSGGTSSPLHF. DNA for the CDR3: TGCGCCAGCAGCCAAGATTCAGGAGGGACTAGTTCACCCCTCCACTTT. This chain links TRBV4-3 with TRBJ1-6; TRBD1 is a possible D gene (5 bases). Trimming pared 0 bases from V and 9 bases from J, leaving 15 bases between. CDR3 length: 16 residues. Germline loops: CDR1 LGHNA, CDR2 YSLEER.

This clone was seen only a few times. The J gene is TRBJ2-1, the V gene TRBV30; 7 nucleotides agree with TRBD2. The ends lost 1 base at V and 9 bases at J; junction bases unmatched: 18. CDR1 is GTSNPN and CDR2 is SVGIG in the germline V gene (reference sequence). This CDR3 is built from 17 residues. This chain's CDR3 is CAWSGRRRDPSSGEQFF. CDR3 nucleotides: TGTGCCTGGAGTGGCCGCCGGCGGGACCCCTCTAGCGGTGAGCAGTTCTTC.

This clone was detected a few times. The chain is built from TRBV5-4 and TRBJ2-7; 11 bases fit TRBD1. J was trimmed by 0 bases and V by 4 bases; bases with no gene match: 6. CDR1 SGHNT and CDR2 YYREEE come from the germline V gene (reference sequence). The CDR3 extends over 16 amino acids. The DNA for the CDR3 is TGTGCCAGCAGCCTAGGGACAGGGGGTCGCTCCTACGAGCAGTACTTC. Translated, it gives CASSLGTGGRSYEQYF.

Only a few counts were recorded for this clone. The chain uses TRBV6-5 and TRBJ1-2, with 7 bases fitting TRBD1. CDR1 and CDR2 (germline): MNHEY, SVGAGI. The CDR3 loop spans 14 amino acids. V was pared by 10 bases and J by 8 bases, with 16 bases of the junction left unmatched. CDR3 sequence (DNA): TGTGCCATCCGACCGGGACAGCTGGGGGGAGGCTACACCTTC. Its translation is CAIRPGQLGGGYTF.

The rearrangement joins TRBV5-1 to TRBJ2-7; 9 bases are shared with TRBD1. V lost 3 bases to trimming and J lost 3 bases; unmatched junction nucleotides: 4. The CDR3 loop spans 14 amino acids. Germline values: CDR1 SGHRS, CDR2 YFSETQ. The CDR3: CASSSGTGIYEQYF. In DNA, the CDR3 is TGCGCCAGCAGCTCCGGGACAGGGATCTACGAGCAGTACTTC.

The J gene is TRBJ1-1, the V gene TRBV30, with D uncertain. This CDR3 spans 10 amino acids. CDR1 and CDR2 from the germline V gene are GTSNPN and SVGIG (reference sequence). V was pared by 3 bases and J by 5 bases, with 4 bases between. The CDR3: CAWRRTEAFF. The CDR3 nucleotides read TGTGCCTGGAGGAGGACTGAAGCTTTCTTT.

This chain connects TRBV18 to TRBJ1-1, with 10 bases that match TRBD1. This CDR3 spans 13 amino acids. V lost 5 bases and J lost 6; bases outside the gene matches: 3. The germline gives CDR1 KGHSH, CDR2 LQKENI. CDR3 sequence: CASSSDRGSEAFF. CDR3 nucleotide sequence: TGTGCCAGCTCATCGGACAGGGGGTCTGAAGCTTTCTTT.

The rearrangement joins TRBV7-9 to TRBJ2-5, with TRBD2 identical over 7 bases. CDR1 SEHNR and CDR2 FQNEAQ come from the germline V gene (reference sequence). V shed 5 bases and J 6 bases; nucleotides not matched to a gene: 18. This CDR3 spans 17 amino acids. In DNA form, the CDR3 reads TGTGCCAGCAGCCCTCCACCAGGTCGGGGGGAGGCCAAGACCCAGTACTTC. Protein sequence: CASSPPPGRGEAKTQYF.